This passage covers 8 T cell receptor beta chains from one sample sequenced in a study of cytomegalovirus exposure and HLA in healthy donors listed by TCRdb under 2017. Preparation of the library involved the immunoSEQ multiplex PCR assay. The multiplex PCR relied on a mix of 60 forward primers for TCR Vbeta segments and 13 reverse primers for TCR Jbeta segments. TCRdb mirrors the immuneACCESS table, restricted to in-frame sequences. Some clones are absent from its copies; in checked studies, under half trace to an unresolved V gene, and the reason for the others is unknown. This sample comprises 150,000 to 200,000 clones, less than 85% of them detected only once. 4.8% of the sample is held by the ten biggest clonotypes. Input material: PBMCs. The receptors shown here come from a man aged 18 to 30 in good health and CMV-seronegative.

The gene calls are TRBV10-2 and TRBJ2-5; a weak D match, TRBD2 (5 bases). Per germline, CDR1 WSHSY and CDR2 SAAADI. The CDR3 runs 15 residues. V lost 2 bases, J lost 5 bases, and 15 bases lay in between. The CDR3: CASSEPNEGLETQYF. The CDR3 nucleotides read TGCGCCAGCAGTGAGCCGAATGAGGGATTGGAGACCCAGTACTTC.

Only a few counts were recorded for this clone. The chain couples TRBV4-1 to TRBJ2-1; D unresolved. CDR3 length: 12 amino acids. Germline CDR1 is MGHRA and CDR2 is YSYEKL. V shed 0 bases and J shed 8 bases, with 5 bases lying between them. Written as DNA, the CDR3 is TGCGCCAGCAGCCAAGATCGCGATGAGCAGTTCTTC. Its translation: CASSQDRDEQFF.

The rearrangement joins TRBV5-1 to TRBJ1-4; D may be TRBD1 (6 bases). CDR3 length: 13 residues. Trimming cost V 7 bases and J 5 bases, with 12 bases left between them. Germline V lookup: CDR1 SGHRS, CDR2 YFSETQ. DNA for the CDR3: TGCGCCAGCCGGACAGATCCGAATGAAAAACTGTTTTTT. Translating gives CASRTDPNEKLFF.

The rearrangement links TRBV27 to TRBJ2-1, with TRBD1 matching over 9 bases. CDR3 length: 14 residues. Germline trimming cut 3 bases from V and 7 bases from J; bases unmatched to any gene: 4. Germline values: CDR1 MNHEY, CDR2 SMNVEV (reference sequence). CDR3 protein: CASSFWGTGNEQFF. In DNA, the CDR3 is TGTGCCAGCAGTTTTTGGGGGACAGGGAATGAGCAGTTCTTC.

The genes are TRBV7-9 and TRBJ2-3; 12 bases fit TRBD2. With V trimmed by 5 bases and J by 0 bases, 9 bases remained unmatched. The CDR3 extends over 18 amino acids. CDR1 is SEHNR and CDR2 is FQNEAQ in the germline V gene (reference sequence). CDR3 DNA: TGTGCCAGCAGCCTGGGACTAGCGGGCCTAACTAGCACAGATACGCAGTATTTT. Encoded protein: CASSLGLAGLTSTDTQYF.

V gene TRBV9 combines with J gene TRBJ2-7, with 7 positions matching TRBD1. The CDR3 totals 14 residues. Trimming cost V 4 bases and J 6 bases; bases outside gene matches: 10. Germline lookup yields CDR1 SGDLS and CDR2 YYNGEE. The CDR3 sequence: CASSSRDRRSEQYF. The CDR3 region has the DNA TGTGCCAGCAGCTCCCGGGACAGACGGAGCGAGCAGTACTTC.

This sequence joins TRBV5-4 and TRBJ2-5; 7 nucleotides line up with TRBD1. This CDR3 region has 15 residues. CDR1 and CDR2 from the germline V gene are SGHNT and YYREEE (reference sequence). V shed 6 bases and J 1 base; nucleotides not matched to a gene: 9. The CDR3: CASTRNRQGQETQYF. The CDR3 bases are TGTGCCAGCACCCGGAACCGACAGGGCCAAGAGACCCAGTACTTC.

The chain couples TRBV7-9 to TRBJ2-7; D may be TRBD2 (5 bases). Deletions cut 5 bases from V and 0 bases from J, with 11 bases between. The germline V gene has CDR1 SEHNR and CDR2 FQNEAQ (reference sequence). The CDR3 consists of 14 residues. The CDR3 protein is CASSERTVSYEQYF. CDR3 sequence (DNA): TGTGCCAGCAGCGAGCGGACGGTCTCCTACGAGCAGTACTTC.